This T cell receptor beta chain was observed in a study of post-analysis software for immune sequencing data. Overall study results and limits: TRBV5-6, TRBV5-1 and TRBV20-1 belonged to a set of roughly 5 TRBV segments that were more frequent in patients than controls.

Presence of unique molecular identifiers characterized the TCR beta cDNA libraries. TCRdb recomputed calls from the PCR reads with MiXCR, one row per CDR3 protein. The repertoire consists of around 400,000 distinct CDR3 sequences, with around 33% occurring once and the leading ten covering roughly 13%. Turning to this clonotype: Antigen specificity is unknown.

This CDR3 contains 16 residues. The V gene's germline CDR1 is SGHTA and CDR2 FQGNSA. V was trimmed by 3 bases and J by 4 bases, leaving 16 bases between them. This clonotype was sampled from a girl under 18 with multiple sclerosis. This chain links TRBV7-2 with TRBJ1-5; D is perhaps TRBD1 (5 bases). Input material: blood. CDR3 region: CASSLGGLVSNQPQHF. The CDR3 DNA reads as TGTGCCAGCAGCTTGGGGGGATTGGTTTCGAATCAGCCCCAGCATTTT.